Presented here are 27 T cell receptor beta chains from one specimen sequenced in a study of cytomegalovirus exposure and HLA in healthy donors. Assay: immunoSEQ multiplex PCR; the TCRdb copy retains only in-frame clones and omits some. The sample holds 100,000 to 150,000 clones; 89% are singletons and the top ten take approximately 1.1%. The specimen was PBMCs. These receptors all stem from a woman under 30 in good health and CMV-seronegative.

J is TRBJ1-1 and V is TRBV14; D is possibly TRBD1 (5 bases). This CDR3 comprises 14 residues. Trimming shortened V by 4 bases and J by 0 bases, and 9 bases separated the two germline ends. Germline V gene data show CDR1 as SGHDN and CDR2 as FVKESK. The CDR3 is CASSPQALNTEAFF. The CDR3 DNA follows: TGTGCCAGCAGCCCACAGGCGCTGAACACTGAAGCTTTCTTT.

The chain employs TRBV19 and TRBJ2-5; D remains ambiguous. CDR3 size: 12 residues. Germline lookup yields CDR1 LNHDA and CDR2 SQIVND (reference sequence). V lost 5 bases to trimming and J lost 1 base, with 5 bases between them. Written as DNA, the CDR3 is TGTGCCAGTAGTTACAGCCAAGAGACCCAGTACTTC. The encoded protein is CASSYSQETQYF.

V is TRBV15 and J is TRBJ1-2; no clear D. Trimming took 8 bases from V and 1 from J, leaving 14 bases between them. Germline-derived CDR1 and CDR2 are LNHNV and YYDKDF (reference sequence). This CDR3 contains 14 residues. Here the CDR3 reads CATAMGRLNYGYTF. The CDR3 DNA follows: TGTGCCACCGCTATGGGGAGACTTAACTATGGCTACACCTTC.

This chain links TRBV7-2 with TRBJ2-2; perhaps TRBD1 as D (6 bases). Trimming cost V 3 bases and J 4 bases, with 12 bases left between them. The V gene's germline CDR1 is SGHTA and CDR2 FQGNSA. The CDR3 runs to 15 residues. CDR3 amino acids: CASSLGQILTGELFF. DNA of the CDR3: TGTGCCAGCAGCTTGGGACAAATCCTCACCGGGGAGCTGTTTTTT.

This rearrangement joins TRBV19 to TRBJ1-2; 7 nucleotides align to TRBD1. V was clipped by 4 bases and J by 8 bases; unmatched bases: 16. The CDR3 consists of 16 residues. Germline V gene sequence: CDR1 LNHDA, CDR2 SQIVND (reference sequence). The CDR3 here is CASSTVKTGNSLGYTF. CDR3 sequence (DNA): TGTGCCAGTAGTACCGTAAAGACAGGGAATAGTCTCGGCTACACCTTC.

The chain employs TRBV19 and TRBJ1-5; tentative D call: TRBD1 (6 bases). CDR3 length equals 14 residues. V lost 7 bases and J 2 bases, leaving 12 bases between the germline ends. Germline V gives CDR1 LNHDA, CDR2 SQIVND (reference sequence). The CDR3 region is CASTPSGGNQPQHF. CDR3 DNA: TGTGCCAGTACCCCCTCAGGGGGCAATCAGCCCCAGCATTTT.

The V call is TRBV11-2, the J call TRBJ1-1, with D uncertain. Deletions cut 3 bases from V and 7 bases from J, with 15 bases between. CDR1 is SGHAT and CDR2 is FQNNGV in the germline V gene. The CDR3 runs to 14 residues. The CDR3 sequence is CASSFRAPRGEAFF. CDR3 bases: TGTGCCAGCAGCTTTCGTGCCCCTCGAGGTGAAGCTTTCTTT.

V usage is TRBV6-5 and J usage is TRBJ2-1; weak D call: TRBD2 (5 bases). With 0 bases removed from V and 10 bases from J, the gap between germline ends came to 13 bases. In germline, CDR1 is MNHEY, CDR2 SVGAGI. The CDR3 runs 14 residues. The CDR3, as DNA: TGTGCCAGCAGTTACTCTTATCGGGGTTACGAGCAGTTCTTC. It codes for CASSYSYRGYEQFF.

The sample holds a few counts of this clone. The CDR3 sequence: CASSPLSTSGGLRFF. The CDR3 DNA sequence: TGTGCCAGCAGCCCCCTCAGCACTAGCGGGGGCTTAAGGTTCTTC. The chain employs TRBV14 and TRBJ2-1; 11 nucleotides align to TRBD2. V shed 4 bases and J 15 bases; nucleotides not matched to a gene: 14. Germline CDR1 is SGHDN and CDR2 is FVKESK. The CDR3 covers 15 residues.

The chain joins TRBV2 to TRBJ2-5, with D perhaps matching TRBD2 (5 bases). CDR1 is SNHLY and CDR2 is FYNNEI in the germline V gene. The CDR3 has 14 residues. Trimming took 2 bases from V and 0 from J, leaving 7 bases between them. This chain's CDR3 is CASSEMTNQETQYF. The DNA for the CDR3 is TGTGCCAGCAGTGAAATGACTAACCAAGAGACCCAGTACTTC.

The chain combines TRBV6-5 with TRBJ2-2, with 12 nucleotides matching TRBD2. The V segment lost 6 bases and the J segment 7 bases; nucleotides outside the gene matches: 6. Germline-derived CDR1 and CDR2 are MNHEY and SVGAGI. The CDR3 totals 15 residues. CDR3 nucleotides: TGTGCCAGCAGCCGACTAGCGGGAGAAGACGGGGAGCTGTTTTTT. Encoded protein: CASSRLAGEDGELFF.

The V gene is TRBV6-1, the J gene TRBJ2-6; perhaps TRBD1 as D (6 bases). The ends were cut back, 6 bases at V and 0 bases at J, with 9 bases in the middle. The CDR3 length is 15 residues. Germline V gene sequence: CDR1 MNHNS, CDR2 SASEGT. The CDR3 nucleotides read TGTGCCAGCAGGCCACAGGGCTCTGGGGCCAACGTCCTGACTTTC. Amino acids: CASRPQGSGANVLTF.

This clone was seen just once. The CDR3 sequence: CASSSGEPSTDTQYF. The CDR3 region has the DNA TGTGCCAGCAGTTCCGGGGAGCCTAGCACAGATACGCAGTATTTT. The V gene is TRBV28, the J gene TRBJ2-3; tentatively, D is TRBD2 (5 bases). The germline V gene encodes CDR1 MDHEN and CDR2 SYDVKM. V lost 4 bases to trimming and J lost 0 bases, with 11 bases between them. The length of the CDR3 is 15 residues.

This rearrangement joins TRBV5-6 to TRBJ1-2; a possible D gene is TRBD1 (5 bases). Trimming cost V 3 bases and J 7 bases, with 16 bases left between them. Germline V CDR1 and CDR2: SGHDT, YYEEEE. There are 14 residues in the CDR3. Here the CDR3 reads CASSSLGGELGYTF. The CDR3 region has the DNA TGTGCCAGCAGCTCGCTGGGGGGGGAACTTGGCTACACCTTC.

The rearrangement uses TRBV28 and TRBJ2-3; the match to TRBD2 covers 10 bases. Germline loops: CDR1 MDHEN, CDR2 SYDVKM. The CDR3 is 14 amino acids. V lost 9 bases and J lost 5; bases outside the gene matches: 8. The CDR3 loop reads CASSGTSEGDTQYF. In nucleotides, the CDR3 is TGTGCCAGTTCCGGGACTAGCGAGGGAGATACGCAGTATTTT. Full variable domain (remainder filled in from reference TRBV28 and TRBJ2-3): DVKVTQSSRYLVKRTGEKVFLECVQDMDHENMFWYRQDPGLGLRLIYFSYDVKMKEKGDIPEGYSVSREKKERFSLILESASTNQTSMYLCASSGTSEGDTQYFGPGTRLTVL.

V usage is TRBV21-1 and J usage is TRBJ1-5. TRBV21-1 corresponds to a pseudogene. The CDR3 length is 14 residues. CDR3 DNA sequence: TGTGCCACACCCACTCTTCGGTATCCTCAGCCCCAGCATTTT. This translates into CATPTLRYPQPQHF.

The V gene is TRBV30, the J gene TRBJ2-7; TRBD2 matches at 9 bases. V trimming: 0 bases; J trimming: 4 bases; junction bases outside the gene matches: 4. Germline CDR1 GTSNPN, CDR2 SVGIG (reference sequence). This CDR3 comprises 14 residues. CDR3 loop: CAWSVAGGEYEQYF. For the CDR3, the DNA is TGTGCCTGGAGTGTAGCGGGAGGAGAGTACGAGCAGTACTTC. Supplemented by reference TRBV30 and TRBJ2-7, the full variable domain reads SQTIHQWPATLVQPVGSPLSLECTVEGTSNPNLYWYRQAAGRGLQLLFYSVGIGQISSEVPQNLSASRPQDRQFILSSKKLLLSDSGFYLCAWSVAGGEYEQYFGPGTRLTVT.

The chain is built from TRBV7-8 and TRBJ2-5, with unresolved D. Trimming removed 5 bases from V and 5 bases from J, with 12 bases in between. The CDR3 is 13 residues long. Germline V gene lookup returns CDR1 SGHVS and CDR2 FQNEAQ. The DNA for the CDR3 is TGTGCCAGCAGCATTAGCACTCGGGAGACCCAGTACTTC. This encodes CASSISTRETQYF.

The J gene is TRBJ2-2, the V gene TRBV6-5, with D possibly TRBD2 on 7 matching bases. Germline V gene data show CDR1 as MNHEY and CDR2 as SVGAGI. Trimming left V 4 bases short and J 4 bases short, with 16 bases between. This CDR3 region has 16 residues. As DNA, the CDR3 is TGTGCCAGCAGTTCCTCGAAGGGGGGGTTCACCGGGGAGCTGTTTTTT. Its protein product is CASSSSKGGFTGELFF.

The chain links TRBV5-1 to TRBJ2-3; 8 bases map to TRBD2. Looked up from germline, CDR1 is SGHRS and CDR2 is YFSETQ. The J segment lost 0 bases and the V segment lost 4 bases, leaving 7 bases of the junction unmatched. This CDR3 contains 16 residues. CDR3 region: CASSRGAGGSTDTQYF. CDR3 sequence (DNA): TGCGCCAGCAGCCGGGGGGCGGGAGGCAGCACAGATACGCAGTATTTT. The full variable domain, its missing parts supplied by reference TRBV5-1 and TRBJ2-3, is KAGVTQTPRYLIKTRGQQVTLSCSPISGHRSVSWYQQTPGQGLQFLFEYFSETQRNKGNFPGRFSGRQFSNSRSEMNVSTLELGDSALYLCASSRGAGGSTDTQYFGPGTRLTVL.

The chain links TRBV30 to TRBJ2-1; D perhaps matches TRBD2 (5 bases). The germline V and J ends were trimmed by 3 bases and 2 bases, with 8 bases remaining between them. CDR1 GTSNPN and CDR2 SVGIG come from the germline V gene (reference sequence). The CDR3 runs 13 residues. CDR3 sequence (DNA): TGTGCCTGGAGACGAGGGACCTACAATGAGCAGTTCTTC. Encoded protein: CAWRRGTYNEQFF.

This chain links TRBV2 with TRBJ1-6; D gene unclear. The CDR3 has 14 residues. Germline CDR1 SNHLY, CDR2 FYNNEI. V was clipped by 10 bases and J by 2 bases, with 12 bases between them. The CDR3 sequence is CATRPQTYNSPLHF. Here the CDR3 DNA reads TGTGCCACCCGTCCCCAGACCTATAATTCACCCCTCCACTTT.

The chain joins TRBV18 to TRBJ1-4; D ambiguous. Deletions cut 6 bases from V and 1 base from J, with 9 bases between. In germline, CDR1 is KGHSH, CDR2 LQKENI. CDR3 length: 14 residues. DNA of the CDR3: TGTGCCAGCTCCGGTCAAGTAACTAATGAAAAACTGTTTTTT. It codes for CASSGQVTNEKLFF.

The J gene is TRBJ2-3, the V gene TRBV6-6; perhaps TRBD1 as D (6 bases). Germline loops: CDR1 MNHNY, CDR2 SVGAGI (reference sequence). This CDR3 is 14 amino acids long. The V gene lost 8 bases and the J gene lost 4 bases, with 16 bases spanning the gap. The CDR3, as DNA: TGTGCCAGCGCGACACAGGGATTTCCAGATACGCAGTATTTT. This sequence encodes CASATQGFPDTQYF.

CDR3 residues: CATSRGGTGSYGYTF. The CDR3 DNA is TGTGCCACCAGCAGAGGAGGGACAGGGAGCTATGGCTACACCTTC. The gene calls are TRBV15 and TRBJ1-2; 9 nucleotides agree with TRBD1. Germline CDR1 and CDR2: LNHNV and YYDKDF (reference sequence). The CDR3 extends over 15 amino acids. Germline trimming cut 1 base from V and 4 bases from J; bases unmatched to any gene: 4.

CDR3 sequence: CASSYVSDTDTQYF. For the CDR3, the DNA is TGTGCCAGCAGTTACGTTTCAGATACAGATACGCAGTATTTT. J is TRBJ2-3 and V is TRBV6-5; no clear D gene. V was pared by 2 bases and J by 3 bases, with 9 bases between. The CDR3 sequence is 14 residues long. CDR1 and CDR2 (germline): MNHEY, SVGAGI.

The genes are TRBV27 and TRBJ1-3; TRBD1 might be the D (6 bases). Per the germline V gene, CDR1 is MNHEY and CDR2 is SMNVEV (reference sequence). Trimming stripped 4 bases from V and 4 bases from J, with 11 bases between. There are 14 residues in the CDR3. CDR3 amino acids: CASSSGQFGNTIYF. In nucleotides, the CDR3 is TGTGCCAGCAGTTCAGGACAGTTCGGAAACACCATATATTTT.